This T cell receptor (beta chain) came from a study of HIV-infected patients and healthy controls. This CDR3 has 13 amino acids. Trimming removed 2 bases from V and 1 base from J, with 5 bases in between. CDR1 is SGHVS and CDR2 is FQNEAQ in the germline V gene. Whole-study findings and limits: Compared with controls, mean Gini indices were significantly raised in HIV-infected repertoires, possibly indicating oligoclonality.

This clonotype was counted at least ten times. As yet, its antigen is unknown. The repertoire came from unfractionated whole blood and reflected all unsorted peripheral T cells. About 500 ng RNA was reverse transcribed with alpha and beta constant-region primers. Separate chain-specific third strand synthesis with multiplexing indices produced the alpha and beta libraries. Second strand synthesis was primed from the SP2 site. One entry per CDR3 protein, called by TCRdb with MiXCR from the 5' RACE reads. Of tens of thousands of distinct CDR3 sequences listed, 8.5% to 9% were seen once; the top ten hold 3% to 4.5%.

The clonotype originates from an adult in good health. The sample was blood. V is TRBV7-8 and J is TRBJ1-1; a weak D match, TRBD1 (5 bases). The chain's CDR3 is CASSLQGNTEAFF. The CDR3 DNA sequence: TGTGCCAGCAGCTTACAGGGGAACACTGAAGCTTTCTTT.